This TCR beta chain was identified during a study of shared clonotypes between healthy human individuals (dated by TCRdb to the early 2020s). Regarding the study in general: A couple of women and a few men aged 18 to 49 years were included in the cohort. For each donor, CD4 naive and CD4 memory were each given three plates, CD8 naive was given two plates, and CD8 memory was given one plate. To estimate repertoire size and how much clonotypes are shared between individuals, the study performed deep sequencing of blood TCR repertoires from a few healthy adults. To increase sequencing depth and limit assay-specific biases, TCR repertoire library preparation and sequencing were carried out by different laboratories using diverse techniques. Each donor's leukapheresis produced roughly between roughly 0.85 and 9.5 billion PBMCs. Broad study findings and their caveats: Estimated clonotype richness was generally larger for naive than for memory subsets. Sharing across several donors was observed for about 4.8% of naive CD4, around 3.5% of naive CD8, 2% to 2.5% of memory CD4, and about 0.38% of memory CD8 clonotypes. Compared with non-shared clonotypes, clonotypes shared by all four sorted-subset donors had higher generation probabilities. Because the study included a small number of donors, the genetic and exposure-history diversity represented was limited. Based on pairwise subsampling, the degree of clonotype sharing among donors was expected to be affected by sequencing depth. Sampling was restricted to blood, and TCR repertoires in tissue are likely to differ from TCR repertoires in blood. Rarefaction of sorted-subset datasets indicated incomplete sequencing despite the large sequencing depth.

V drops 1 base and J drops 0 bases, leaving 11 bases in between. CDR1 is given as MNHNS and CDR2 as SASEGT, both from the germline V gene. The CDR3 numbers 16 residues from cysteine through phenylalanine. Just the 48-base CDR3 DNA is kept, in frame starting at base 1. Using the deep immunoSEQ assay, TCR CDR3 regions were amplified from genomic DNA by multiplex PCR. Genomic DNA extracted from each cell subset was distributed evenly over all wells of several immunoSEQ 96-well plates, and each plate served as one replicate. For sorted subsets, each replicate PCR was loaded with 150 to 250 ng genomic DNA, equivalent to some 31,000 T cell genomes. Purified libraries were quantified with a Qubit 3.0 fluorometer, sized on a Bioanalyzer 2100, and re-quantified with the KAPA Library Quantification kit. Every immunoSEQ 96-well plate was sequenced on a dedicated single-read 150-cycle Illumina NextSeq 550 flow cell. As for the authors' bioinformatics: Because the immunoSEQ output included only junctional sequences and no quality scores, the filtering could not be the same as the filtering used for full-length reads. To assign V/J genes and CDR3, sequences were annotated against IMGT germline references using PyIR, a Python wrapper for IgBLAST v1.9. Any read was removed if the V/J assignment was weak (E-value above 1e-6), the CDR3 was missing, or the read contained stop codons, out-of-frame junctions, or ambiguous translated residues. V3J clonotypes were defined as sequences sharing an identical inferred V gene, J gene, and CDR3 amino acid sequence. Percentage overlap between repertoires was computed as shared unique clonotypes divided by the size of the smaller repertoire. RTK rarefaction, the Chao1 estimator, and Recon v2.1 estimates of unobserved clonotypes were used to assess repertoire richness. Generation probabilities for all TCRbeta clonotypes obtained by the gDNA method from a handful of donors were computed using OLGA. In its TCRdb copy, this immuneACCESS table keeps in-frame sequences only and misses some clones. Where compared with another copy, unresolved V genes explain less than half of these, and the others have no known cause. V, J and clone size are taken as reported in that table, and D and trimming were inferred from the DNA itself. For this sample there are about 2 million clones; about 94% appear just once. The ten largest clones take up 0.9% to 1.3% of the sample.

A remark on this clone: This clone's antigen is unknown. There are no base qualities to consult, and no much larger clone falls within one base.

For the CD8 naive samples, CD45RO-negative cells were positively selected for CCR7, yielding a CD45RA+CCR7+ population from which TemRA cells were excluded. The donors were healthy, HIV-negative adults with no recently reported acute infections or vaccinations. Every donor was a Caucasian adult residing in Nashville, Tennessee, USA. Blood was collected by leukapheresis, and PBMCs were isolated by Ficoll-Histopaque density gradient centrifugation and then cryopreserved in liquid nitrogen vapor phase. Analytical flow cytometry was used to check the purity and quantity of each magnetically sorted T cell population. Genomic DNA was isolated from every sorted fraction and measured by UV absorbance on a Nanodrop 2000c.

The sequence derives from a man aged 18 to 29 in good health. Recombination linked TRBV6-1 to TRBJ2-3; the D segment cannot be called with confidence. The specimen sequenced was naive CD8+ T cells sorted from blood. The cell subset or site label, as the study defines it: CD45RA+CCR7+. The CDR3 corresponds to CASSEVVVSSTDTQYF. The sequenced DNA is TGTGCCAGCAGTGAAGTGGTCGTCTCGAGCACAGATACGCAGTATTTT.